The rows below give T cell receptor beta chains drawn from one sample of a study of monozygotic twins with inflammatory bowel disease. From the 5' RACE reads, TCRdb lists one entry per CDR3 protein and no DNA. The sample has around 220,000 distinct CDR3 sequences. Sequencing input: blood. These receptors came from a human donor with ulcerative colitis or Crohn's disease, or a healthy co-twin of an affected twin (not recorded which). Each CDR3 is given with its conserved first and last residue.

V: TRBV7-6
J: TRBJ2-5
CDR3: CASSFGTEQETQYF

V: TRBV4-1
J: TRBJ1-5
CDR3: CASSQVKGGQPQHF

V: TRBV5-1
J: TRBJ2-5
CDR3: CASSLRTSGNLGVGETQYF

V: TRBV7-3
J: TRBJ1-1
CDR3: CASSSRQGFEEAFF

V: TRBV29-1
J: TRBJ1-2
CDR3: CSVYIITDTVKYLNYGYTF

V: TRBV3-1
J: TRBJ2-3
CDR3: CASSQEITAGGGDTQYF

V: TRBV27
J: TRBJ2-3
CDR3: CASSRISWDTQYF

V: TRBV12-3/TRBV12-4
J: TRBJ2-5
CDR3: CASSPSPTETQYF

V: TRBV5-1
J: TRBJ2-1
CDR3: CASISNPGGDEQFF

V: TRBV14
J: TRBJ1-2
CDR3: CASSQDRQGASNYGYTF

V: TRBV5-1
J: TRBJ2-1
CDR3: CASSGLAGGSSYNEQFF

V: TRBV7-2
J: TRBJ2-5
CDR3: CASSLARPPETQYF

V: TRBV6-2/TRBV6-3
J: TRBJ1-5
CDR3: CASSYTGNQPQHF

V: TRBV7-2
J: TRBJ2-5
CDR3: CASSLVSGETQYF

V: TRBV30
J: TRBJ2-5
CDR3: CAWTQDRGLPTQYF

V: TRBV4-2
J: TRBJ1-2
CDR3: CASSPSTLGGGGLAGYTF

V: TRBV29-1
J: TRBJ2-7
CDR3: CSVDGGPGVEQYF

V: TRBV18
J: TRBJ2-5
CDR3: CASSPGRETQYF

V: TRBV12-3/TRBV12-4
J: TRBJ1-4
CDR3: CASSLDRNEKLFF

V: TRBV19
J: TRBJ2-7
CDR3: CASSIGPPRNAYEQYF

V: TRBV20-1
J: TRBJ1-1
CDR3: CSAVPRGLGTEAFF

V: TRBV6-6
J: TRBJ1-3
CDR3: CASQEGGSGNTIYF

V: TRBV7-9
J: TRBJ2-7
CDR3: CASSFSQPPDEQYF

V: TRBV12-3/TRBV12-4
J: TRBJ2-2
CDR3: CASSYTSGRATGELFF

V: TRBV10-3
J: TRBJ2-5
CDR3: CAISVDRIEETQYF

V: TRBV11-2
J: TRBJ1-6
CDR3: CASDLGAKNSPLLF

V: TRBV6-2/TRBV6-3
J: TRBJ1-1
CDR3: CASLAGNTEAFF

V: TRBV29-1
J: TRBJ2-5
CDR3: CSVEGLAEETQYF

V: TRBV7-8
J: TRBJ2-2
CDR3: CASSLVLTDALRGELLF

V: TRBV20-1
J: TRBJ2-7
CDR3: CSARDWASTEQYF

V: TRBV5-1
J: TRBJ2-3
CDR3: CASRLEPIRVNTQYF

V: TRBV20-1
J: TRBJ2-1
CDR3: CSASFPGLAAFNEQFF

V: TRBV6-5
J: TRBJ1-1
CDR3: CASSYRRVTEAFF

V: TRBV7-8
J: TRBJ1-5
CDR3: CASSLGRTGHSNQPQHF

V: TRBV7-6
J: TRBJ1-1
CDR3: CASSRTQNTEAFF

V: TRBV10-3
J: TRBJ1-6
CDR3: CAISGSENSPLHF

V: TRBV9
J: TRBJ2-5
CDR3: CASSEQGGQETQYF

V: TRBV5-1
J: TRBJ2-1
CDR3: CASSPQREGHEQFF

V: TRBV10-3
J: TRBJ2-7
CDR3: CANSRDSDEQYF

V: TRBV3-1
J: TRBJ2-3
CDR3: CASSPPGLPRSTDTQYF

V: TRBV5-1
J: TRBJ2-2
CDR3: CASRRQGEAGELFF

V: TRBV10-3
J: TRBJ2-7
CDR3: CAISGQGSSYEQYF

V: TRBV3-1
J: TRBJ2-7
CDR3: CASSHSRGGREYF

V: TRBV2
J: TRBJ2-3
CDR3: CASSVTDTQYF